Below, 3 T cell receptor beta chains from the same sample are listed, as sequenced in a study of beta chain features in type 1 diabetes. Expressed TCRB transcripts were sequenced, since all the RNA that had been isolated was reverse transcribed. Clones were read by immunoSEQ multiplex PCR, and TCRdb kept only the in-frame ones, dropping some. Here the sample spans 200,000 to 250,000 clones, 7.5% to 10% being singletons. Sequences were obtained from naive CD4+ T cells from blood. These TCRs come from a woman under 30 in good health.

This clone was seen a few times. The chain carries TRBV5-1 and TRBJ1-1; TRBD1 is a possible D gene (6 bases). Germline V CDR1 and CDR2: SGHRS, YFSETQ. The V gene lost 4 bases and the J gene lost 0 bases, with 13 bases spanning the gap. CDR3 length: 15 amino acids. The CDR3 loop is CASSPVTGMNTEAFF. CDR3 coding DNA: TGCGCCAGCAGCCCCGTGACAGGCATGAACACTGAAGCTTTCTTT.

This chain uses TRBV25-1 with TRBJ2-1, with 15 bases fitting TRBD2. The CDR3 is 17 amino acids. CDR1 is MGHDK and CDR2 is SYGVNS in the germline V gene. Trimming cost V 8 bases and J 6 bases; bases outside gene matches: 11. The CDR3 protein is CASPGLAGGQGRNEQFF. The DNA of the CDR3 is TGTGCCAGCCCCGGACTAGCGGGAGGGCAAGGGCGCAATGAGCAGTTCTTC.

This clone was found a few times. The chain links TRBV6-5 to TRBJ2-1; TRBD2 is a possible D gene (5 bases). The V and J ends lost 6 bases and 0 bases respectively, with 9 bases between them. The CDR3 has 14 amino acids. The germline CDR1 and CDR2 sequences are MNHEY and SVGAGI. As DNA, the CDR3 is TGTGCCAGCAGGGCCGGGATCTCCTACAATGAGCAGTTCTTC. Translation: CASRAGISYNEQFF.